The rows below give T cell receptor beta chains drawn from one sample of a study of low-dose radiotherapy and immunotherapy resistance in tumors. From the reads, TCRdb called clonotypes with MiXCR, one entry per CDR3 protein. The sample includes about 64,000 distinct CDR3 sequences, about 26% of them seen just once. The sequenced sample was PBMCs, obtained before treatment. The receptors come from a male donor with rectosigmoid adenocarcinoma. Both conserved end residues are part of each CDR3. D genes are given only for firm matches. Size is omitted from some rows. Given values are once, few, many or a class for expanded clones.

abundance	d_gene	v_gene	j_gene	CDR3nt	CDR3aa
many	TRBD2	TRBV7-2	TRBJ2-2	TGTGCCAGCAGCTTTGGCGGGGGGTTCGGGGAGCTGTTTTTT	CASSFGGGFGELFF
many	TRBD2	TRBV6-6	TRBJ2-7	TGTGCCAGCAGTATAAGCGGGAGGGGCGACGAGCAGTACTTC	CASSISGRGDEQYF
many	TRBD2	TRBV20-1	TRBJ2-3	TGCAGTGCTTCGCGGACTAGCGGGGGCACAGATACGCAGTATTTT	CSASRTSGGTDTQYF
NA	TRBD1	TRBV5-1	TRBJ1-1	TGCGCCAGCAGCTTGGATGGGGAGGGGGCTGAAGGAACTGAAGCTTTCTTT	CASSLDGEGAEGTEAFF
NA	NA	TRBV11-2	TRBJ2-1	TGTGCCAGCAGCTTAGCAATGTACAATGAGCAGTTCTTC	CASSLAMYNEQFF
NA	NA	TRBV2	TRBJ2-5	TGTGCCAGCAGTGCCCACACCCACCTCCATCAAGAGACCCAGTACTTC	CASSAHTHLHQETQYF
NA	TRBD1	TRBV7-8	TRBJ1-4	TGTGCCAGCAGTCGTCTCGACAGGGGGAGTGAAAAACTGTTTTTT	CASSRLDRGSEKLFF
many	NA	TRBV4-2	TRBJ2-3	TGTGCCAGCAGCCAAGCTACAGCGCTCACAGATACGCAGTATTTT	CASSQATALTDTQYF
many	TRBD2	TRBV12-3/TRBV12-4	TRBJ2-1	TGTGCCAGCAGTCTCGGACTAGAGGGGAATGAGCAGTTCTTC	CASSLGLEGNEQFF
many	TRBD1	TRBV29-1	TRBJ2-1	TGCAGCGTTCAGCTATTAACAGGGGGCAATGAGCAGTTCTTC	CSVQLLTGGNEQFF
many	NA	TRBV7-2	TRBJ1-5	TGTGCCAGCACAGGACAGCGGGGTCAGCCCCAGCATTTT	CASTGQRGQPQHF
many	NA	TRBV28	TRBJ1-6	TGTGCCAGCAGACCATCCCGAGAGCTGTCACCCCTCCACTTT	CASRPSRELSPLHF
NA	TRBD1	TRBV5-1	TRBJ1-6	TGCGCCAGCCAACAGGGGGATAATTCACCCCTCCACTTT	CASQQGDNSPLHF
many	NA	TRBV24-1	TRBJ2-3	TGTGCCACCAGTGACCCAGTTGAAGATACGCAGTATTTT	CATSDPVEDTQYF
NA	NA	TRBV21-1	TRBJ2-7	TGTGCCAGCGGCCACCGGGACAGGGGCGAGCAGTACTTC	CASGHRDRGEQYF
many	NA	TRBV18	TRBJ1-5	TGTGCCAGCTCACCAACAGGGAATAGCAATCAGCCCCAGCATTTT	CASSPTGNSNQPQHF
NA	NA	TRBV7-6	TRBJ2-7	TGTGCCAGCAGCTTCGGGGACACTCACTCCTACGAGCAGTACTTC	CASSFGDTHSYEQYF
many	TRBD1	TRBV3-1	TRBJ1-1	TGTGCCAGCAGCCCAGGGACAGGGCTGAGTCCTGAAGCTTTCTTT	CASSPGTGLSPEAFF
many	TRBD1	TRBV5-1	TRBJ2-7	TGCGCCAGCAGCCTGAGGCCAAAGGGACAGATCTACGAGCAGTACTTC	CASSLRPKGQIYEQYF
many	NA	TRBV12-5	TRBJ2-1	TGTGCTAGTGGTTTCACGCCGGGACTCCCACACGATGAGCAGTTCTTC	CASGFTPGLPHDEQFF
many	TRBD2	TRBV28	TRBJ2-3	TGTGCCAGCAGTCCCTCCCGACTAGCGCGTAGCACAGATACGCAGTATTTT	CASSPSRLARSTDTQYF
many	NA	TRBV7-2	TRBJ2-5	TGTGCCAGCAGCTTAGATTTGGGGGGCGAGACCCAGTACTTC	CASSLDLGGETQYF
many	NA	TRBV28	TRBJ2-1	TGTGCCAGCGGAACAGGGCGCAATGAGCAGTTCTTC	CASGTGRNEQFF
NA	NA	TRBV12-3/TRBV12-4	TRBJ2-7	TGTGCCAGCAGTTTGAGTGGGGCCGACGAGCAGTACTTC	CASSLSGADEQYF
many	NA	TRBV20-1	TRBJ1-5	TGCAGTGCTAGAGATGGTGGCAGGGTTGCCCAGCCCCAGCATTTT	CSARDGGRVAQPQHF
NA	NA	TRBV5-1	TRBJ1-5	TGCGCCAGCAGCCCTACAGGGTTGGGTCAGCCCCAGCATTTT	CASSPTGLGQPQHF
many	TRBD2	TRBV5-1	TRBJ2-7	TGCGCCAGCAGCTTGATGACTAGCGGGACGTCCGAGCAGTACTTC	CASSLMTSGTSEQYF
many	TRBD1	TRBV7-2	TRBJ2-7	TGTGCCAGCAGCCCCCGGACAGGACCTGCCTACGAGCAGTACTTC	CASSPRTGPAYEQYF
many	TRBD1	TRBV6-5	TRBJ1-5	TGTGCCAGCAGTCTAGACAGGGGTCAGCCCCAGCATTTT	CASSLDRGQPQHF
NA	NA	TRBV9	TRBJ1-1	TGTGCCAGCAGCGTAGTGGGTCAGACCTCTGAAGCTTTCTTT	CASSVVGQTSEAFF
few	TRBD1	TRBV6-2/TRBV6-3	TRBJ1-2	TGTGCCAGCAGTCGGGGGAGACAGGGGGCCTTTAACTATGGCTACACCTTC	CASSRGRQGAFNYGYTF
once	NA	TRBV28	TRBJ2-1	TGTGCCAGCAGTCGCACAGGCCCATACAATGAGCAGTTCTTC	CASSRTGPYNEQFF
many	NA	TRBV7-8	TRBJ2-5	TGTGCCAGCAGCAAGAGGGAGAGGGGAGAGACCCAGTACTTC	CASSKRERGETQYF
many	NA	TRBV5-6	TRBJ1-6	TGTGCCAGCGGACTCATACAGAACTATAATTCACCCCTCCACTTT	CASGLIQNYNSPLHF
many	NA	TRBV14	TRBJ2-3	TGTGCCAGCAGCAACCGGGACACATTAGTGAATACGCAGTATTTT	CASSNRDTLVNTQYF
many	TRBD1	TRBV3-1	TRBJ1-1	TGTGCCAGCAGCCAAGTCCTACGACAGGGTGTGACTGAAGCTTTCTTT	CASSQVLRQGVTEAFF
many	NA	TRBV5-1	TRBJ2-7	TGCGCCAGCAGCCGGATCGGCTACGAGCAGTACTTC	CASSRIGYEQYF
many	TRBD1	TRBV10-3	TRBJ2-7	TGTGCCACCTCCGATTGGGCAGGGGGTTCCTACGAGCAGTACTTC	CATSDWAGGSYEQYF
many	NA	TRBV6-5	TRBJ2-3	TGTGCCAGCAGAATGGGACGGAACACAGATACGCAGTATTTT	CASRMGRNTDTQYF
many	NA	TRBV28	TRBJ1-5	TGTGCCTCTGGTCATTTCGGACAGAACAATCAGCCCCAGCATTTT	CASGHFGQNNQPQHF
once	NA	TRBV6-1	TRBJ2-7	TGTGCCAGCAGTTCCCTTGATCGGGAGAAATACTACGAGCAGTACTTC	CASSSLDREKYYEQYF
many	NA	TRBV7-9	TRBJ2-2	TGTGCCAGCAGCTTTTCGGGTACCGGGGAGCTGTTTTTT	CASSFSGTGELFF
NA	TRBD2	TRBV29-1	TRBJ2-3	TGCAGCGTCCAAGGACTAGCGGGGACTAGCACAGATACGCAGTATTTT	CSVQGLAGTSTDTQYF
many	NA	TRBV6-1	TRBJ1-5	TGTGCCAGCTCGAACGGAGTTGCTAATCAGCCCCAGCATTTT	CASSNGVANQPQHF